The 18 T cell receptor beta chains below all came from one sample that was sequenced in a study of blood T cell repertoires in COVID-19 (TCRdb year 2020). Receptor libraries were prepared by the immunoSEQ multiplex PCR assay. TCRdb's version of the immuneACCESS table is confined to in-frame rearrangements and falls short of the full clone set. An unresolved V gene accounts for under half of the shortfall where checked; the remainder is of unknown origin. For this sample the table gives around 340,000 clones, of which about 83% were detected only once. The top ten clones comprise 2.5% to 3% of the sample. Material for sequencing was peripheral blood. The source is a man aged 30-40 years with active or convalescent COVID-19.

V is TRBV28 and J is TRBJ1-4; 8 bases fit TRBD1. Germline V CDR1 and CDR2: MDHEN, SYDVKM. Trimming removed 5 bases from V and 8 bases from J; junction bases left unmatched: 10. CDR3 length equals 15 residues. CDR3: CASSTGGQNREKLFF. The CDR3 DNA is TGTGCCAGCAGTACAGGGGGGCAGAACAGGGAAAAACTGTTTTTT.

The V and J genes are TRBV6-2 or TRBV6-3 and TRBJ1-2, with 8 bases that match TRBD1. The CDR3 loop spans 14 amino acids. The germline V gene encodes CDR1 MNHEY and CDR2 SVGEGT. V lost 2 bases, J lost 6 bases, and 5 bases stayed unmatched. The CDR3 here is CASSYGQGTDGYTF. The CDR3 bases are TGTGCCAGCAGTTACGGACAGGGTACGGATGGCTACACCTTC.

The chain employs TRBV9 and TRBJ2-6, with unresolved D. The CDR3 extends over 15 amino acids. Per germline, CDR1 SGDLS and CDR2 YYNGEE. Trimming cost V 4 bases and J 0 bases, with 8 bases left between them. The CDR3 region is CASSPRLSGANVLTF. The CDR3, as DNA: TGTGCCAGCAGCCCCCGTCTCTCTGGGGCCAACGTCCTGACTTTC.

The chain employs TRBV27 and TRBJ1-1; D remains unclear. CDR3 length equals 14 residues. Germline V gives CDR1 MNHEY, CDR2 SMNVEV (reference sequence). Trimming removed 8 bases at V and 0 bases at J, with 13 bases between. CDR3 amino acids: CASFGGPLNTEAFF. In DNA form, the CDR3 reads TGTGCCAGCTTCGGCGGGCCCCTGAACACTGAAGCTTTCTTT.

This clone was observed once. The rearrangement joins TRBV6-2 or TRBV6-3 to TRBJ2-2; D is ambiguous. Trimming shortened V by 2 bases and J by 4 bases, and 11 bases separated the two germline ends. Germline CDR1 is MNHEY and CDR2 is SVGEGT. This CDR3 comprises 15 residues. CDR3 loop: CASSYEGASTGELFF. CDR3 DNA sequence: TGTGCCAGCAGTTACGAAGGAGCGAGCACCGGGGAGCTGTTTTTT.

The rearrangement joins TRBV6-2 or TRBV6-3 to TRBJ2-1; TRBD2 agrees at 10 bases. Germline assignment: CDR1 MNHEY and CDR2 SVGEGT. This CDR3 comprises 17 residues. V lost 1 base and J lost 2; bases outside the gene matches: 5. CDR3 protein: CASSYLGLAEAYNEQFF. The CDR3 nucleotides are TGTGCCAGCAGTTACTTAGGACTAGCGGAAGCCTACAATGAGCAGTTCTTC.

This clone was detected many times. The chain is built from TRBV10-3 and TRBJ1-3; D gene uncertain. Between the trimmed V and J ends, which lost 6 bases and 5 bases, there was a span of 11 bases. This CDR3 spans 13 amino acids. The germline V gene encodes CDR1 ENHRY and CDR2 SYGVKD. CDR3 coding DNA: TGTGCCATCAGGGAGATGAGCCGAAACACCATATATTTT. It translates to CAIREMSRNTIYF.

This rearrangement joins TRBV5-1 to TRBJ1-1; 10 nucleotides match TRBD1. Germline V gene data show CDR1 as SGHRS and CDR2 as YFSETQ. V trimming: 3 bases; J trimming: 5 bases; junction bases outside the gene matches: 4. This CDR3 is built from 14 residues. For the CDR3, the DNA is TGCGCCAGCAGCTCCACGGGACAGGGGACTGAAGCTTTCTTT. Translation gives CASSSTGQGTEAFF.

This rearrangement joins TRBV10-2 to TRBJ2-3; 10 positions match TRBD2. Germline values: CDR1 WSHSY, CDR2 SAAADI. J was trimmed by 4 bases and V by 6 bases; bases with no gene match: 4. The CDR3 sequence is 14 residues long. The CDR3 region has the DNA TGCGCCAGCAGGCCGGGACTAGCGTCAGATACGCAGTATTTT. This translates into CASRPGLASDTQYF.

The rearrangement links TRBV30 to TRBJ2-3; 7 bases match TRBD2. The J segment lost 6 bases and the V segment lost 0 bases, leaving 6 bases of the junction unmatched. The CDR3 is 14 amino acids. CDR1 and CDR2 from the germline V gene are GTSNPN and SVGIG (reference sequence). CDR3: CAWSVVLGGDTQYF. CDR3 nucleotide sequence: TGTGCCTGGAGTGTGGTTTTGGGGGGGGATACGCAGTATTTT.

As concerns this clone: The sample carries other DNA sequences with the same CDR3. The chain links TRBV7-9 to TRBJ1-1; TRBD1 agrees at 8 bases. In germline, CDR1 is SEHNR, CDR2 FQNEAQ (reference sequence). This CDR3 is 13 amino acids long. The ends lost 6 bases at V and 4 bases at J; junction bases unmatched: 4. CDR3 in amino acids: CASSFTGGTEAFF. In DNA form, the CDR3 reads TGTGCCAGCAGTTTCACAGGGGGCACTGAAGCTTTCTTT.

Comment on this clone: The junction and the germline gene differ at one end; a read error may be behind it. The V and J genes are TRBV3-1 (or the pseudogene TRBV3-2) and TRBJ2-7; the match to TRBD1 covers 10 bases. The CDR3 runs 12 residues. CDR1 is LGHDT, CDR2 YNNKEL, per germline (reference sequence). The CDR3 nucleotides are TGTGCCAGCAGCCAAGCGACAGGGGGCCCACAGTTC. Translated, it gives CASSQATGGPQF.

This rearrangement joins TRBV5-1 to TRBJ2-2; the match to TRBD1 covers 7 bases. CDR1 is SGHRS, CDR2 YFSETQ, per germline. The CDR3 spans 16 residues. The junction had 11 bases not matched to a gene; V was cut back by 3 bases and J by 6 bases. The CDR3 DNA follows: TGCGCCAGCAGCTCCAACAGGGGCGGGTCGGCCGGGGAGCTGTTTTTT. Its protein product is CASSSNRGGSAGELFF.

The chain couples TRBV6-2 or TRBV6-3 to TRBJ1-1; 8 positions match TRBD1. With 0 bases clipped from V and 1 base from J, the junction kept 13 bases outside the gene matches. The CDR3 contains 19 residues. Germline V gene lookup returns CDR1 MNHEY and CDR2 SVGEGT. The CDR3 loop reads CASSYSTSGQGGENTEAFF. CDR3 coding DNA: TGTGCCAGCAGTTACTCCACCTCCGGACAGGGTGGGGAGAACACTGAAGCTTTCTTT.

The rearrangement uses TRBV12-3 or TRBV12-4 and TRBJ1-1; weak D call: TRBD1 (6 bases). The CDR3 loop spans 12 amino acids. The V gene lost 6 bases and the J gene lost 6 bases, with 11 bases spanning the gap. The DNA for the CDR3 is TGTGCCAGCAGGCCCGGGACACCTGAAGCTTTCTTT. This gives the protein CASRPGTPEAFF.

The gene calls are TRBV7-8 and TRBJ1-6; no definite D call. CDR1 is SGHVS and CDR2 is FQNEAQ in the germline V gene. V lost 1 base to trimming and J lost 14 bases, with 12 bases between them. The CDR3 is 13 residues long. Written as DNA, the CDR3 is TGTGCCAGCAGCTTAGGGCAGCTAGTCACCCTCCACTTT. Protein sequence: CASSLGQLVTLHF.

The CDR3 coding sequence is TGCGCCAGCAGCTTGGTAGCGGGGGGAATCTACAATGAGCAGTTCTTC. This codes for CASSLVAGGIYNEQFF. V usage is TRBV5-1 and J usage is TRBJ2-1; TRBD2 aligns across 10 bases. The germline CDR1 and CDR2 sequences are SGHRS and YFSETQ. CDR3 length equals 16 residues. V shed 0 bases, J shed 3 bases, and the junction held 3 bases outside the gene matches.

The chain recombines TRBV2 with TRBJ2-3, with 11 bases matching TRBD2. V shed 6 bases, J shed 3 bases, and the junction held 5 bases outside the gene matches. Germline assignment: CDR1 SNHLY and CDR2 FYNNEI. This CDR3 has 15 residues. The CDR3 coding sequence is TGTGCCAGCAGCCTCCTAGCGGGAGGTACAGATACGCAGTATTTT. Protein: CASSLLAGGTDTQYF. Drawing the rest from reference TRBV2 and TRBJ2-3, the complete variable domain is EPEVTQTPSHQVTQMGQEVILRCVPISNHLYFYWYRQILGQKVEFLVSFYNNEISEKSEIFDDQFSVERPDGSNFTLKIRSTKLEDSAMYFCASSLLAGGTDTQYFGPGTRLTVL.